One and the same sample provided the 29 T cell receptor beta chains below, sequenced in a study of cytomegalovirus exposure and HLA in healthy donors. Amplification used 60 Vbeta primers and 13 Jbeta primers. TCRdb's copy holds only in-frame clones and misses some; the assay was immunoSEQ multiplex PCR. In the table there are some 65,000 clones, roughly 70% of which are singletons. The specimen was PBMCs. The receptors stem from a woman aged 25-40 years in good health and CMV-seronegative.

With respect to this clone: The conserved phenylalanine or tryptophan normally closing the CDR3 is absent here, so this likely arose from a read error. The chain carries TRBV7-6 and TRBJ2-3, with 12 bases that match TRBD2. CDR3 length: 16 amino acids. V gave up 2 bases and J gave up 2 bases; unmatched junction bases: 2. Germline V gene data show CDR1 as SGHVS and CDR2 as FNYEAQ. This CDR3 is CASSLRLAGATDTQYV. For the CDR3, the DNA is TGTGCCAGCAGCTTAAGACTAGCGGGGGCCACAGATACGCAGTATGTT.

This CDR3 is CAWRRTGEHGYTF. CDR3 sequence (DNA): TGTGCCTGGAGGCGGACAGGGGAACATGGCTACACCTTC. The chain couples TRBV30 to TRBJ1-2; 9 bases align to TRBD1. The CDR3 spans 13 residues. The V gene's germline CDR1 is GTSNPN and CDR2 SVGIG (reference sequence). With 3 bases clipped from V and 6 bases from J, the junction kept 5 bases outside the gene matches.

This clone was recorded once. The V call is TRBV5-1, the J call TRBJ2-2; 7 bases agree with TRBD2. The CDR3 runs 15 residues. J gave up 0 bases and V 3 bases, and 2 bases lay outside the gene matches. The germline CDR1 and CDR2 sequences are SGHRS and YFSETQ. CDR3 in DNA: TGCGCCAGCAGCTCGGGACTATCGAACACCGGGGAGCTGTTTTTT. Amino acids: CASSSGLSNTGELFF.

V is TRBV4-3 and J is TRBJ1-2; weak D call: TRBD1 (5 bases). The V end was cut by 2 bases, the J end by 3 bases, with 13 bases between. The CDR3 loop spans 15 amino acids. Germline V gives CDR1 LGHNA, CDR2 YSLEER. DNA for the CDR3: TGCGCCAGCAGCCAAAAGAACAGCAGGGACTATGGCTACACCTTC. The encoded protein is CASSQKNSRDYGYTF.

This sequence joins TRBV27 and TRBJ1-1; possibly TRBD1 for D (6 bases). CDR1 and CDR2 from the germline V gene are MNHEY and SMNVEV (reference sequence). The germline V and J ends were trimmed by 5 bases and 1 base, with 11 bases remaining between them. The CDR3 totals 14 residues. The CDR3 DNA is TGTGCCAGCAGTCTACAACAGGGGAACACTGAAGCTTTCTTT. As protein: CASSLQQGNTEAFF.

About this clone itself: Lacking the conserved final phenylalanine or tryptophan, this CDR3 likely reflects a read error. This chain connects TRBV30 to TRBJ2-2; 7 positions match TRBD1. The CDR3 extends over 13 amino acids. The V segment lost 8 bases and the J segment 2 bases; nucleotides outside the gene matches: 5. Germline V lookup: CDR1 GTSNPN, CDR2 SVGIG (reference sequence). This CDR3 is CAGDRANTGELFV. In DNA, the CDR3 is TGTGCCGGAGACAGGGCCAACACCGGGGAGCTGTTTGTT.

The chain has TRBV5-1 and TRBJ2-5; 8 bases agree with TRBD1. The V gene's germline CDR1 is SGHRS and CDR2 YFSETQ. There are 15 residues in the CDR3. V was pared by 4 bases and J by 5 bases, with 10 bases of the junction left unmatched. CDR3: CASSTGQGLMETQYF. Written as DNA, the CDR3 is TGCGCCAGCAGCACTGGACAGGGACTGATGGAGACCCAGTACTTC. The full variable domain, with the rest looked up from reference TRBV5-1 and TRBJ2-5, is KAGVTQTPRYLIKTRGQQVTLSCSPISGHRSVSWYQQTPGQGLQFLFEYFSETQRNKGNFPGRFSGRQFSNSRSEMNVSTLELGDSALYLCASSTGQGLMETQYFGPGTRLLVL.

The chain joins TRBV7-9 to TRBJ2-5; 7 nucleotides agree with TRBD2. The germline gives CDR1 SEHNR, CDR2 FQNEAQ (reference sequence). Trimming removed 6 bases from V and 7 bases from J; junction bases left unmatched: 8. The CDR3 sequence is 13 residues long. CDR3 amino acids: CASRVLAVGTQYF. The CDR3 bases are TGTGCCAGCAGGGTTCTAGCGGTGGGGACCCAGTACTTC.

J is TRBJ2-7 and V is TRBV7-8; D perhaps matches TRBD1 (6 bases). Germline CDR1 SGHVS, CDR2 FQNEAQ. The CDR3 runs to 12 residues. Trimming shortened V by 8 bases and J by 0 bases, and 8 bases separated the two germline ends. CDR3 protein: CASQGTSYEQYF. CDR3 coding DNA: TGTGCCAGCCAGGGGACCTCCTACGAGCAGTACTTC. Full variable domain (remainder filled in from reference TRBV7-8 and TRBJ2-7): GAGVSQSPRYKVAKRGQDVALRCDPISGHVSLFWYQQALGQGPEFLTYFQNEAQLDKSGLPSDRFFAERPEGSVSTLKIQRTQQEDSAVYLCASQGTSYEQYFGPGTRLTVT.

This sequence joins TRBV7-3 and TRBJ2-5; possibly TRBD1 for D (5 bases). The CDR3 has 16 residues. V was trimmed by 2 bases and J by 2 bases, leaving 15 bases between them. Per germline, CDR1 SGHTA and CDR2 FQGTGA. Written as DNA, the CDR3 is TGTGCCAGCAGCTTACCAACGACAGAACCACAAGAGACCCAGTACTTC. It codes for CASSLPTTEPQETQYF.

This clone was counted only a few times. The rearrangement uses TRBV30 and TRBJ1-1; 7 bases line up with TRBD1. Germline V gene lookup returns CDR1 GTSNPN and CDR2 SVGIG (reference sequence). The CDR3 is made up of 13 amino acids. V lost 2 bases to trimming and J lost 3 bases; unmatched junction nucleotides: 3. This chain's CDR3 is CAWSWQGDTEAFF. In DNA, the CDR3 is TGTGCCTGGAGTTGGCAGGGGGACACTGAAGCTTTCTTT.

The rearrangement links TRBV7-2 to TRBJ1-3; unclear D gene. Germline-derived CDR1 and CDR2 are SGHTA and FQGNSA. This CDR3 spans 17 amino acids. V lost 5 bases, J lost 3 bases, and 20 bases lay in between. CDR3 in amino acids: CASSQLSGIGNGNTIYF. Written as DNA, the CDR3 is TGTGCCAGCAGCCAACTTAGTGGTATCGGGAATGGAAACACCATATATTTT.

The CDR3 spells CASSLGWTNEQFF. The CDR3 region has the DNA TGTGCCAGCAGCTTAGGATGGACTAATGAGCAGTTCTTC. This rearrangement joins TRBV7-2 to TRBJ2-1, with TRBD2 as a possible D gene (5 bases). Germline V CDR1 and CDR2: SGHTA, FQGNSA. This CDR3 comprises 13 residues. The V and J ends lost 1 base and 7 bases respectively, with 8 bases between them.

The chain joins TRBV7-3 to TRBJ2-7; D remains ambiguous. This CDR3 has 14 amino acids. Trimming cost V 0 bases and J 5 bases, with 11 bases left between them. Germline V gives CDR1 SGHTA, CDR2 FQGTGA. The CDR3 loop is CASSLTGIIHEQYF. Written as DNA, the CDR3 is TGTGCCAGCAGCTTAACCGGTATAATCCACGAGCAGTACTTC.

The V and J genes are TRBV7-2 and TRBJ2-5, with 9 bases fitting TRBD2. The CDR3 covers 13 residues. The V segment lost 6 bases and the J segment 5 bases; nucleotides outside the gene matches: 4. The germline V gene encodes CDR1 SGHTA and CDR2 FQGNSA. The CDR3 sequence: CASRGTSMETQYF. Here the CDR3 DNA reads TGTGCCAGCAGAGGGACTAGCATGGAGACCCAGTACTTC.

J is TRBJ2-1 and V is TRBV11-2, with a possible D match to TRBD2 (6 bases). The ends were cut back, 5 bases at V and 0 bases at J, with 11 bases in the middle. The CDR3 is 15 residues long. Looked up from germline, CDR1 is SGHAT and CDR2 is FQNNGV. The CDR3 sequence is CASSRTKSSYNEQFF. CDR3 bases: TGTGCCAGCAGCCGGACTAAGAGCTCCTACAATGAGCAGTTCTTC. The variable domain in full, completed from reference TRBV11-2 and TRBJ2-1, reads EAGVAQSPRYKIIEKRQSVAFWCNPISGHATLYWYQQILGQGPKLLIQFQNNGVVDDSQLPKDRFSAERLKGVDSTLKIQPAKLEDSAVYLCASSRTKSSYNEQFFGPGTRLTVL.

The chain is built from TRBV2 and TRBJ2-2, with 11 bases lining up with TRBD2. CDR1 and CDR2 (germline): SNHLY, FYNNEI. Trimming took 4 bases from V and 9 from J; bases not matched to a gene: 13. The CDR3 extends over 17 amino acids. This CDR3 reads CASSGLTSGGLDRELFF. CDR3 nucleotides: TGTGCCAGCAGTGGCCTTACTAGCGGGGGACTGGACCGGGAGCTGTTTTTT.

The V and J genes are TRBV10-1 and TRBJ1-3; D may be TRBD1 (6 bases). Germline CDR1 and CDR2: WNHNN and SYGVQD (reference sequence). Trimming removed 2 bases from V and 9 bases from J, with 11 bases in between. This CDR3 is 13 amino acids long. CDR3 nucleotide sequence: TGCGCCAGCAGTGAGGGGGGCAGGAGCACCATATATTTT. Encoded protein: CASSEGGRSTIYF.

V usage is TRBV11-2 and J usage is TRBJ2-7; 7 nucleotides match TRBD1. Trimming cost V 5 bases and J 3 bases; bases outside gene matches: 4. The V gene's germline CDR1 is SGHAT and CDR2 FQNNGV. The CDR3 is 13 amino acids. In DNA, the CDR3 is TGTGCCAGCAGCCCGGACAGGCTCTACGAGCAGTACTTC. Translation gives CASSPDRLYEQYF.

The V gene is TRBV28, the J gene TRBJ1-5; 8 bases map to TRBD1. After removal of 2 bases from V and 1 base from J, the junction contained 13 bases not matched to a gene. From germline, CDR1 is MDHEN and CDR2 SYDVKM. The CDR3 is 19 residues long. The CDR3 here is CASSLPGGLDRGSNQPQHF. The DNA of the CDR3 is TGTGCCAGCAGTTTACCCGGTGGGTTAGACAGGGGAAGCAATCAGCCCCAGCATTTT.

Here the CDR3 reads CASSLQTRDRGGYTF. As DNA, the CDR3 is TGCGCCAGCAGCTTGCAAACTCGGGACAGGGGTGGCTACACCTTC. This chain links TRBV5-1 with TRBJ1-2; 10 bases map to TRBD1. Germline CDR1 reads SGHRS; CDR2 reads YFSETQ. With V trimmed by 1 base and J by 7 bases, 7 bases remained unmatched. The CDR3 has 15 residues.

V is TRBV7-8 and J is TRBJ2-1; 7 nucleotides agree with TRBD2. Losses at the gene ends were 5 bases for V and 0 bases for J; bases not matched to a gene: 7. This CDR3 contains 16 residues. Germline V gene sequence: CDR1 SGHVS, CDR2 FQNEAQ. CDR3 in amino acids: CASSPAGPYSYNEQFF. In DNA form, the CDR3 reads TGTGCCAGCAGCCCAGCGGGACCATACTCCTACAATGAGCAGTTCTTC.

The rearrangement links TRBV28 to TRBJ1-4; 7 bases are a match to TRBD1. Per the germline V gene, CDR1 is MDHEN and CDR2 is SYDVKM. The ends lost 10 bases at V and 8 bases at J; junction bases unmatched: 10. There are 13 residues in the CDR3. The CDR3 region is CAIRTGEGEKLFF. CDR3 in DNA: TGTGCCATCCGAACAGGGGAAGGGGAAAAACTGTTTTTT.

The rearrangement uses TRBV6-4 and TRBJ1-1; D gene ambiguous. Germline lookup yields CDR1 MRHNA and CDR2 SNTAGT. CDR3 length: 11 amino acids. V was trimmed by 8 bases and J by 4 bases, leaving 8 bases between them. CDR3 in DNA: TGTGCCAGCCGGGAGGGCACTGAAGCTTTCTTT. This sequence encodes CASREGTEAFF.

The rearrangement joins TRBV6-5 to TRBJ1-1, with 7 bases fitting TRBD1. The CDR3 spans 16 residues. V lost 4 bases and J lost 2; bases outside the gene matches: 10. The germline gives CDR1 MNHEY, CDR2 SVGAGI. The CDR3 is CASSLGQHTFNTEAFF. In nucleotides, the CDR3 is TGTGCCAGCAGTTTGGGACAGCACACCTTTAACACTGAAGCTTTCTTT.

The chain couples TRBV25-1 to TRBJ2-1, with 9 bases matching TRBD2. The CDR3 loop spans 17 amino acids. The germline V gene has CDR1 MGHDK and CDR2 SYGVNS. J was trimmed by 8 bases and V by 1 base; bases with no gene match: 12. The CDR3 here is CASSEFFLSGGLYEQFF. DNA of the CDR3: TGTGCCAGCAGTGAATTTTTTCTGAGCGGGGGGCTGTATGAGCAGTTCTTC.

The CDR3 here is CASSETGVQNQPQHF. For the CDR3, the DNA is TGTGCCAGCAGCGAGACAGGGGTCCAGAATCAGCCCCAGCATTTT. The chain couples TRBV7-9 to TRBJ1-5, with 8 bases that match TRBD1. The CDR3 totals 15 residues. Germline loops: CDR1 SEHNR, CDR2 FQNEAQ (reference sequence). Germline trimming cut 5 bases from V and 4 bases from J; bases unmatched to any gene: 7.

This rearrangement joins TRBV11-2 to TRBJ2-7; 9 bases map to TRBD2. The germline V gene encodes CDR1 SGHAT and CDR2 FQNNGV. This CDR3 is 14 amino acids long. Trimming at V came to 3 bases and at J to 3 bases, leaving 3 bases not matched to a gene. The CDR3 DNA reads as TGTGCCAGCAGCTTTCGACTAGCGGACTACGAGCAGTACTTC. Translating gives CASSFRLADYEQYF.

V gene TRBV9 combines with J gene TRBJ1-2; D is unresolved. Germline assignment: CDR1 SGDLS and CDR2 YYNGEE. The CDR3 is 12 amino acids. With 0 bases removed from V and 5 bases from J, the gap between germline ends came to 5 bases. The CDR3 nucleotides are TGTGCCAGCAGCGTAGGTCAGTATGGCTACACCTTC. Its translation: CASSVGQYGYTF.